Listed here is a single TCR beta chain. These data originate in a study of blood T cell repertoires in COVID-19. Looked up from germline, CDR1 is LGHDT and CDR2 is YNNKEL (reference sequence). The CDR3 sequence is 12 residues long. With 4 bases removed from V and 0 bases from J, the gap between germline ends came to 4 bases. Original data processing: Amplified reference gene primers provided the basis for estimating nucleated cell counts. Profiled with immunoSEQ multiplex PCR; TCRdb holds only in-frame clones, not every one. Clonal size and the V and J genes are those of that table, whereas D and trimming came from the DNA. This sample carries 160,000 or so clones, 78% of them seen once, and the ten largest clones take roughly 13%.

The source of this sequence is a woman aged 80 or older with acute or convalescent COVID-19. The sample taken for sequencing was peripheral blood. This sequence joins TRBV3-1 (or the pseudogene TRBV3-2) and TRBJ2-7; no reliable D call. CDR3 sequence (DNA): TGTGCCAGCAGCCTGGCCTCCTACGAGCAGTACTTC. Amino acids: CASSLASYEQYF.